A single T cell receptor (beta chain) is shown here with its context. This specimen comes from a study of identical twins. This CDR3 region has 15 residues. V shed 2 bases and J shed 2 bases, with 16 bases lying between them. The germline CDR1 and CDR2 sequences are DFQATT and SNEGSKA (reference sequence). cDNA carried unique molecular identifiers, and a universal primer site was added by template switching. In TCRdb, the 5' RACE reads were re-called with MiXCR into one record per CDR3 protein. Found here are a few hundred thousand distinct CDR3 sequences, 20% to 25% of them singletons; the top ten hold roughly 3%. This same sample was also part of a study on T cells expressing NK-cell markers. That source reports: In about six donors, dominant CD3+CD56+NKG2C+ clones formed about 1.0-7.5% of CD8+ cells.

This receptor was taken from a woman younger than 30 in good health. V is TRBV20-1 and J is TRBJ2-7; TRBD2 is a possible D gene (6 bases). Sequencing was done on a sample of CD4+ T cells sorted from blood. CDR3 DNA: TGCAGTGCTAGAAACCCAGGGACGGGGGCCTACGAGCAGTACTTC. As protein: CSARNPGTGAYEQYF.